The T cell receptor beta chain described here comes from a study of blood T cell repertoires in COVID-19. About the research overall: Researchers got acute and convalescent COVID-19 samples from the United States, Italy and Spain.

Trimming at V came to 2 bases and at J to 5 bases, leaving 4 bases not matched to a gene. Germline V gene data show CDR1 as LNHDA and CDR2 as SQIVND (reference sequence). CDR3 length: 16 amino acids. TCRdb's copy holds only in-frame clones and misses some; the assay was immunoSEQ multiplex PCR. The sample includes about 150,000 clones, 70% to 90% of them seen just once. The sample holds a few counts of this clone. This receptor was identified in a woman aged 30 to 39 with acute COVID-19. The rearrangement uses TRBV19 and TRBJ2-5; 14 nucleotides match TRBD2. The sample was PBMCs or T cells enriched from blood (not recorded which). The chain's CDR3 is CASSITGTSGSETQYF. The CDR3, as DNA: TGTGCCAGTAGTATAACCGGGACTAGCGGGAGTGAGACCCAGTACTTC.